This T cell receptor (beta chain) was sequenced during a study of T cell responses to AZD1222 COVID-19 vaccine. On this clone itself: This CDR3 is also generated by other DNA sequences in the sample.

This CDR3 spans 13 amino acids. The V gene lost 9 bases and the J gene lost 1 base, with 13 bases spanning the gap. Germline V gene data show CDR1 as MNHEY and CDR2 as SVGAGI. Some clones are missing from TCRdb's copy, which holds only in-frame ones; the method was immunoSEQ multiplex PCR. Among 250,000 to 300,000 clones listed, 94% were seen once. The receptor was isolated from an adult who received the AZD1222 COVID-19 vaccine. The sample consisted of peripheral blood, taken 28 days after the second AZD1222 dose. The V gene is TRBV6-5, the J gene TRBJ2-7, with a possible D match to TRBD1 (6 bases). Here the CDR3 DNA reads TGTGCCAGTACCGCCGGACAGTCCTACGAGCAGTACTTC. Translated: CASTAGQSYEQYF.